A selection of T cell receptor beta chains follows, all from one sample in a study of blood T cell repertoires in COVID-19. The data were produced by immunoSEQ multiplex PCR, yet TCRdb's version contains in-frame clones alone and is incomplete. In the table there are roughly 330,000 clones, 87% of which are singletons. The source material was PBMCs or T cells enriched from blood (not recorded which). Receptor source: a woman in her 30s who had recovered from COVID-19. Both conserved end residues are part of each CDR3. Each record gives: D gene, J gene, V gene, clone size, CDR3 DNA, CDR3 protein. The D gene is left open where the match is weak. Some rows mark clone size as missing; the rest say once, few, many or name a class of expanded clone.

>.|TRBJ2-2|TRBV5-6|.
TGTGCCAGCAGCTTGAACGTTGACGACTGGAACACCGGGGAGCTGTTTTTT
CASSLNVDDWNTGELFF
>TRBD1|TRBJ2-2|TRBV30|.
TGTGCCCGCCGAGGACAGGGGAACACCGGGGAGCTGTTTTTT
CARRGQGNTGELFF
>TRBD1|TRBJ2-6|TRBV27|.
TGTGCCAGCAGAACCTTACCGGGACAGGGGGCCAACGTCCTGACTTTC
CASRTLPGQGANVLTF
>.|TRBJ1-4|TRBV9|.
TGTGCCAGCAGCTCCCCCGGGAATGAAAAACTGTTTTTT
CASSSPGNEKLFF
>TRBD2|TRBJ2-3|TRBV5-1|.
TGCGCCAGCAGCTTGGGCGGGGGGGCAGATACGCAGTATTTT
CASSLGGGADTQYF
>.|TRBJ2-3|TRBV19|once
TGTGCCAGTAGCCCATCAGCAGATACGCAGTATTTT
CASSPSADTQYF
>.|TRBJ1-1|TRBV5-6|.
TGTGCCAGCAGCTTAACAGGGTATACGAACACTGAAGCTTTCTTT
CASSLTGYTNTEAFF
>TRBD1|TRBJ2-1|TRBV9|.
TGTGCCAGCAGCCCAACACTCCGGACAGGGCCACACTTTCTCTACAATGAGCAGTTCTTC
CASSPTLRTGPHFLYNEQFF
>TRBD2|TRBJ2-3|TRBV9|.
TGTGCCAGCAGCCTTCTTGCGGGGGGGAGCACAGATACGCAGTATTTT
CASSLLAGGSTDTQYF
>.|TRBJ1-5|TRBV6-1|.
TGTGCCAGCAGTGAAGCTCGACAGAATCCTCTACAGCCCCAGCATTTT
CASSEARQNPLQPQHF
>.|TRBJ1-1|TRBV19|few
TGTGCCAGTAGTTTTTCAGGAGGGAACACTGAAGCTTTCTTT
CASSFSGGNTEAFF
>.|TRBJ1-4|TRBV19|.
TGTGCCAGTAGTATCCCCAGCGGGAATGAAAAACTGTTTTTT
CASSIPSGNEKLFF
>.|TRBJ1-5|TRBV5-1|.
TGCGCCAGCAGCTTGGGACAGCCCAATCAGCCCCAGCATTTT
CASSLGQPNQPQHF
>TRBD1|TRBJ2-2|TRBV5-6|once
TGTGCCAGCAGCTTGGCGGGACAGGGGGCCGCCGGGGAGCTGTTTTTT
CASSLAGQGAAGELFF
>.|TRBJ1-1|TRBV10-3|.
TGTGCCATCCGGGCCCCCCTCGAGGGCACTGAAGCTTTCTTT
CAIRAPLEGTEAFF
>.|TRBJ2-2|TRBV24-1|once
TGTGCCACCAAGGAGGCGGAAGGGGAGCTGTTTTTT
CATKEAEGELFF
>TRBD1|TRBJ1-2|TRBV27|.
TGTGCCAGCAGTTTAGGGGGACAGGGGACCCGGGCATATGGCTACACCTTC
CASSLGGQGTRAYGYTF
>.|TRBJ1-2|TRBV7-6|once
TGTGCCAGCAGCCCCCAAACCTTTAGCGGGAGTGGCTACACCTTC
CASSPQTFSGSGYTF
>TRBD2|TRBJ2-5|TRBV2|once
TGTGCCAGCAGTGCGTTAGCGGGGTCACAAGAGACCCAGTACTTC
CASSALAGSQETQYF
>.|TRBJ1-1|TRBV6-1|.
TGTGCCAGCAGTGAAGGAGGGCAGGCGGACACTGAAGCTTTCTTT
CASSEGGQADTEAFF
>TRBD2|TRBJ2-7|TRBV7-2|.
TGTGCCAGCAGCTTTGGGACTAGCGGGTCCGAGCAGTACTTC
CASSFGTSGSEQYF
>.|TRBJ1-4|TRBV6-6|.
TGTGCCAGCAGTACCCTAGACGGGGAAAAACTGTTTTTT
CASSTLDGEKLFF
>.|TRBJ1-4|TRBV4-1|few
TGCGCCAGCAGCCAAGAGGGCAGGCCGGGGGAAGAAAAACTGTTTTTT
CASSQEGRPGEEKLFF
>.|TRBJ1-5|TRBV18|.
TGTGCCAGCTCACCAGCGGACTCTCGCAGCAATCAGCCCCAGCATTTT
CASSPADSRSNQPQHF
>TRBD1|TRBJ2-1|TRBV6-5|.
TGTGCCGGAGGACAGGGGGCCGGGAATGAGCAGTTCTTC
CAGGQGAGNEQFF
>.|TRBJ1-5|TRBV19|.
TGTGCCAGTAGTAAGGGGGTTGGGGACAATCAGCCCCAGCATTTT
CASSKGVGDNQPQHF
>.|TRBJ1-1|TRBV24-1|.
TGTGCCACCAGTGATCCTACTAGTGCAATGAACACTGAAGCTTTCTTT
CATSDPTSAMNTEAFF
>TRBD1|TRBJ2-7|TRBV6-5|.
TGTGCCAGCAGTTCAAAACCCGGGACAGGGGGCAGCGAGCAGTACTTC
CASSSKPGTGGSEQYF
>.|TRBJ1-2|TRBV9|.
TGTGCCAGCAGCGCTCCCATCCTGGGAAGGGGAACAGCTAACTATGGCTACACCTTC
CASSAPILGRGTANYGYTF
>.|TRBJ1-5|TRBV30|few
TGTGCCTGGACCTCGACAATGGGAGGGCCCCAGCATTTT
CAWTSTMGGPQHF
>.|TRBJ1-1|TRBV2|.
TGTGCCAGCAGTGAAGCGTGGAGCACTGAAGCTTTCTTT
CASSEAWSTEAFF
>TRBD1|TRBJ2-3|TRBV7-9|.
TGTGCCAGCAGACAAAGACCGGGACAGGGAACAGATACGCAGTATTTT
CASRQRPGQGTDTQYF
>.|TRBJ1-5|TRBV19|.
TGTGCCAGTAGTAGGGGAGGGACTAGCAATCAGCCCCAGCATTTT
CASSRGGTSNQPQHF
>.|TRBJ1-1|TRBV7-6|.
TGTGCCAGCAGCTTAGACCACAGCAAGAACACTGAAGCTTTCTTT
CASSLDHSKNTEAFF
>.|TRBJ2-7|TRBV5-5|.
TGTGCCAGCAGCTTAGTGGACACCTACGAGCAGTACTTC
CASSLVDTYEQYF
>TRBD1|TRBJ1-3|TRBV19|.
TGTGCCAGTAGTTCCACAGGGGCCGGAAACACCATATATTTT
CASSSTGAGNTIYF